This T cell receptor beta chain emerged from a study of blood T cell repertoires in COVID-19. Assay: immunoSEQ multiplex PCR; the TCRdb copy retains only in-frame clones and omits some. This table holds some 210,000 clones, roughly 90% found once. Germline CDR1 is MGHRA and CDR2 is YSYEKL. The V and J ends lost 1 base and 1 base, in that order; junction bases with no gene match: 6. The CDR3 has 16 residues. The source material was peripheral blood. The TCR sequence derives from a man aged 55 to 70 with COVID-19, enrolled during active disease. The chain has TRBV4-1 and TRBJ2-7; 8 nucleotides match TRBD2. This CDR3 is CASSQVPGGTSYEQYF. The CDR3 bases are TGCGCCAGCAGCCAAGTACCGGGAGGGACTTCCTACGAGCAGTACTTC.